The 4 T cell receptor beta chains listed next were all sequenced from one sample in a study of blood T cell repertoires in COVID-19. TCRdb keeps only in-frame clones here, not all; method: immunoSEQ multiplex PCR. Of 150,000 to 200,000 clones in the sample, 79% were seen once. The sequencing input was peripheral blood. These receptors all come from a woman aged 55-69 years with COVID-19, enrolled during active disease.

V gene TRBV2 combines with J gene TRBJ2-3, with D possibly being TRBD2 (6 bases). CDR3 length: 14 residues. CDR1 SNHLY and CDR2 FYNNEI come from the germline V gene. The V gene lost 4 bases and the J gene lost 2 bases, with 10 bases spanning the gap. DNA of the CDR3: TGTGCCAGCAGTGGGCGGGATTTCACAGATACGCAGTATTTT. Translation gives CASSGRDFTDTQYF.

V and J are TRBV11-1 and TRBJ2-2, with D maybe TRBD1 (5 bases). CDR1 SGHAT and CDR2 FQDESV come from the germline V gene (reference sequence). The CDR3 runs 14 residues. The germline V and J ends were trimmed by 1 base and 4 bases, with 7 bases remaining between them. The CDR3 sequence: CASSLGQLTGELFF. CDR3 DNA sequence: TGTGCCAGCAGCTTAGGACAGCTCACCGGGGAGCTGTTTTTT.

This clone was recorded only once. The V and J genes are TRBV27 and TRBJ1-6; D might be TRBD1 (5 bases). Deletions cut 2 bases from V and 7 bases from J, with 6 bases between. Germline CDR1 and CDR2: MNHEY and SMNVEV (reference sequence). The CDR3 extends over 13 amino acids. DNA for the CDR3: TGTGCCAGCAGTTTAGGGGGGAATTCACCCCTCCACTTT. Amino acid sequence: CASSLGGNSPLHF.

The chain recombines TRBV6-5 with TRBJ2-7; TRBD1 aligns across 10 bases. Trimming took 2 bases from V and 7 from J; bases not matched to a gene: 5. The CDR3 runs to 14 residues. Germline CDR1 reads MNHEY; CDR2 reads SVGAGI. CDR3 in amino acids: CASSYGTGDEEQYF. CDR3 DNA: TGTGCCAGCAGTTACGGGACAGGGGATGAGGAGCAGTACTTC.